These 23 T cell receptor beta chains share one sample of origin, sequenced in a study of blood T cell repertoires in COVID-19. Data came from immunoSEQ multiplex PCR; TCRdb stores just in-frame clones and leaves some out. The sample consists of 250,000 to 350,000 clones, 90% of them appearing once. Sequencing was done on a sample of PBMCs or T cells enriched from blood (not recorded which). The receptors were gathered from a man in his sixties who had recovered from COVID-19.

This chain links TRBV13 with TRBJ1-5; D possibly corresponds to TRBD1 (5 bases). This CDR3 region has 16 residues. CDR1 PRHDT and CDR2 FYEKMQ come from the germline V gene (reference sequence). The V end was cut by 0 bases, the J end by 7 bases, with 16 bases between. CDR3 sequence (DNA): TGTGCCAGCAGCTTAGGCGTCAGGGTAGGTGGACAGCCCCAGCATTTT. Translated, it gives CASSLGVRVGGQPQHF.

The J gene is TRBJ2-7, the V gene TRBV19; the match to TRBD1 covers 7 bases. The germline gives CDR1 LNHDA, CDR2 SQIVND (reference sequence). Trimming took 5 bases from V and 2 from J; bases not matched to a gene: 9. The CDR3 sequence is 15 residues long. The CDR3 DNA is TGTGCCAGTAGTCTCGCAGGGGACAGTACCTACGAGCAGTACTTC. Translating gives CASSLAGDSTYEQYF.

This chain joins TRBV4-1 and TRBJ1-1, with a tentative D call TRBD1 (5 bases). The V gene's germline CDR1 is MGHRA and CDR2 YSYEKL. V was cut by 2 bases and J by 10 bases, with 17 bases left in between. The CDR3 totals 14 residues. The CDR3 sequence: CASSQPAGRGGAFF. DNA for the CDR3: TGCGCCAGCAGCCAACCAGCGGGCCGGGGGGGAGCTTTCTTT.

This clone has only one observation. In DNA, the CDR3 is TGTGCCAGCAGTTTTAATGCGAGAGAGAATAATGAAAAACTGTTTTTT. This encodes CASSFNARENNEKLFF. V and J are TRBV28 and TRBJ1-4; D remains ambiguous. Trimming shortened V by 3 bases and J by 4 bases, and 15 bases separated the two germline ends. The CDR3 has 16 amino acids. Germline values: CDR1 MDHEN, CDR2 SYDVKM.

CDR3 nucleotides: TGTGCCAGCAGCTCCCCCCGCGGGACAGGGGGCGGCTACACCTTC. It specifies CASSSPRGTGGGYTF. The chain joins TRBV7-9 to TRBJ1-2; 12 nucleotides agree with TRBD1. Germline CDR1 is SEHNR and CDR2 is FQNEAQ (reference sequence). J was trimmed by 8 bases and V by 4 bases; bases with no gene match: 8. There are 15 residues in the CDR3.

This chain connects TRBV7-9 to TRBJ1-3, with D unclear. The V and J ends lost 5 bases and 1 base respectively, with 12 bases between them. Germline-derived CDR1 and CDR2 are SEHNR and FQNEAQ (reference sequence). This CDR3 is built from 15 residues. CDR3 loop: CASSQNAGSGNTIYF. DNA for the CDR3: TGTGCCAGCAGCCAAAACGCGGGGTCTGGAAACACCATATATTTT.

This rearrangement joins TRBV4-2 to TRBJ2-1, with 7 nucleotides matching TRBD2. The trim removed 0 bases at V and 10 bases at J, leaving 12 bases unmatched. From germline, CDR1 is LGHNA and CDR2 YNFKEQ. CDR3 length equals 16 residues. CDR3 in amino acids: CASSQESWGGMTEQFF. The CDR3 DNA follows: TGTGCCAGCAGCCAAGAATCCTGGGGGGGTATGACAGAGCAGTTCTTC.

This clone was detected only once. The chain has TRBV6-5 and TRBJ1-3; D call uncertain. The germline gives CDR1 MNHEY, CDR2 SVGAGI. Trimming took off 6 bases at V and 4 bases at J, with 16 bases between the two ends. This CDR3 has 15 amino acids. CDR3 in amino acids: CASRPRGRLGNTIYF. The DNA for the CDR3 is TGTGCCAGCAGGCCCCGCGGGCGCCTCGGAAACACCATATATTTT.

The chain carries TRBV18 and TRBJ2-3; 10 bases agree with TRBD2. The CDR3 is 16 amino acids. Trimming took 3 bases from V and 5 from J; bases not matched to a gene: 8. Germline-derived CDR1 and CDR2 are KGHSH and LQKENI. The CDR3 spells CASSPPSGSSIDTQYF. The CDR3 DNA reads TGTGCCAGCTCACCTCCTAGCGGGAGTTCGATAGATACGCAGTATTTT. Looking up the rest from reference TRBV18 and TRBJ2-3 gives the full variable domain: NAGVMQNPRHLVRRRGQEARLRCSPMKGHSHVYWYRQLPEEGLKFMVYLQKENIIDESGMPKERFSAEFPKEGPSILRIQQVVRGDSAAYFCASSPPSGSSIDTQYFGPGTRLTVL.

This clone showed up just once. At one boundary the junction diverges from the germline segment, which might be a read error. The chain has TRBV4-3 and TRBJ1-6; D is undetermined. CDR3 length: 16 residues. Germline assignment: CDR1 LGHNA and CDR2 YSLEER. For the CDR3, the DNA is TGCGCCAGCAGTCAAGCTTTTGGAGAGCATAATTCACCCCTCCACTTT. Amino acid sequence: CASSQAFGEHNSPLHF.

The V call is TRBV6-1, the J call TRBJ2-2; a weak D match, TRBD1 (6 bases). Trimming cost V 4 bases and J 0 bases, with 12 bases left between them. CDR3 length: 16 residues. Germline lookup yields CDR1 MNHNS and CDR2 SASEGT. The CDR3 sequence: CASSVGARANTGELFF. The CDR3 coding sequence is TGTGCCAGCAGTGTGGGGGCCCGCGCGAACACCGGGGAGCTGTTTTTT.

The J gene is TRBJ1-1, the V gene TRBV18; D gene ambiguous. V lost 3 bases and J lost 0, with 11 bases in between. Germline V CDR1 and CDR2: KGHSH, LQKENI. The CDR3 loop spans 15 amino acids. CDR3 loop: CASSPRRQMNTEAFF. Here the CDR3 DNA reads TGTGCCAGCTCACCTCGGCGGCAGATGAACACTGAAGCTTTCTTT.

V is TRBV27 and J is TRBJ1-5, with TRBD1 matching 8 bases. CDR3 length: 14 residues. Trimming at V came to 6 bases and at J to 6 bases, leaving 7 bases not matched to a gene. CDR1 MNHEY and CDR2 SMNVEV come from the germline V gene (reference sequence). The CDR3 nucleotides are TGTGCCAGCAGCTACTCACAGGGGGGTCAGCCCCAGCATTTT. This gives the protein CASSYSQGGQPQHF.

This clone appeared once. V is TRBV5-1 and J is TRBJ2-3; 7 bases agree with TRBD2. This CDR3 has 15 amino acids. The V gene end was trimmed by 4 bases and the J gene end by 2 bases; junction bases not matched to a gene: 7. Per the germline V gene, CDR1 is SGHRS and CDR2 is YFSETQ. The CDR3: CASSPGRLATDTQYF. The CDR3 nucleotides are TGCGCCAGCAGCCCGGGGCGACTAGCCACAGATACGCAGTATTTT.

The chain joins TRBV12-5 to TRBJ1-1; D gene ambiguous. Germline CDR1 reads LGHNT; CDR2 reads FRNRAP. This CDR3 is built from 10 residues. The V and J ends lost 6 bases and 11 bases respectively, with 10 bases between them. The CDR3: CASGRPVAFF. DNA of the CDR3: TGTGCTAGTGGGCGGCCCGTGGCTTTCTTT.

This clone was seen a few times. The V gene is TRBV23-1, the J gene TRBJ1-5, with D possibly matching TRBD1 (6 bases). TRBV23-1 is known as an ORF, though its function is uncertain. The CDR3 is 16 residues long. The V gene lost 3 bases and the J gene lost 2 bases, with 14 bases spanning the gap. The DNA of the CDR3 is TGCGCCAGCAGTCACGGACAGAGCTTTTGCAATCAGCCCCAGCATTTT. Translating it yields CASSHGQSFCNQPQHF.

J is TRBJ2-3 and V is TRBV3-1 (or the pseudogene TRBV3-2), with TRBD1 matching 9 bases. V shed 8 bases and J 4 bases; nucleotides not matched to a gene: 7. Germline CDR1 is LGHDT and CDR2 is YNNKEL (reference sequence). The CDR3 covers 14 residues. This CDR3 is CASPGTGSPDTQYF. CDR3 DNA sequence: TGTGCCAGCCCCGGGACAGGGTCTCCAGATACGCAGTATTTT.

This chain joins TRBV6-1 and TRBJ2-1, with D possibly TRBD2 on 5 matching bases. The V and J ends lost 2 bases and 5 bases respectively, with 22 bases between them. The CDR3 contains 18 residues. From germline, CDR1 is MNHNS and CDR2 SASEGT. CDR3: CASSELGLGGLTNNEQFF. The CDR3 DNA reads TGTGCCAGCAGTGAATTAGGTCTCGGTGGACTTACGAACAATGAGCAGTTCTTC.

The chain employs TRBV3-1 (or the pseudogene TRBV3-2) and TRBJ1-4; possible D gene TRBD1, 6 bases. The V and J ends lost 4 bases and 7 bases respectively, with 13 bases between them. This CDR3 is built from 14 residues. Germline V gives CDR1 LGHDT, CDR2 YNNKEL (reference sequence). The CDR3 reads CASSLSGAVEKLFF. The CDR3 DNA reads TGTGCCAGCAGCCTGTCAGGGGCGGTTGAAAAACTGTTTTTT.

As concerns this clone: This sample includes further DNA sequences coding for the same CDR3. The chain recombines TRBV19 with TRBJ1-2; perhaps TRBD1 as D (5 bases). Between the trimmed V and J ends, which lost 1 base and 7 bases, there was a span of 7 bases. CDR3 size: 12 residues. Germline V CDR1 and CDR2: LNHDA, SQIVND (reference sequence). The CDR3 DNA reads TGTGCCAGTAGTATAGGGGGGGTTGGCTACACCTTC. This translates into CASSIGGVGYTF.

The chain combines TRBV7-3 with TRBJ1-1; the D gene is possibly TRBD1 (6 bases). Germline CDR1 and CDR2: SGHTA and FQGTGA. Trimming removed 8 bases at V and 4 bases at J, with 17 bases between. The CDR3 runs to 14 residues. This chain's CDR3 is CASPDTGWVTEAFF. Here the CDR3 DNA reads TGTGCCAGCCCAGACACAGGGTGGGTCACTGAAGCTTTCTTT.

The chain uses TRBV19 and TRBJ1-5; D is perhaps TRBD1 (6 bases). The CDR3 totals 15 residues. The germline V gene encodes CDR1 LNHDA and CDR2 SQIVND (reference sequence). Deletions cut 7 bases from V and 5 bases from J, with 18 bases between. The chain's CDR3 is CASNEQGIGYQPQHF. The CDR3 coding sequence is TGTGCCAGTAATGAACAGGGAATTGGTTATCAGCCCCAGCATTTT. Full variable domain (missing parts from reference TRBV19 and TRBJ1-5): DGGITQSPKYLFRKEGQNVTLSCEQNLNHDAMYWYRQDPGQGLRLIYYSQIVNDFQKGDIAEGYSVSREKKESFPLTVTSAQKNPTAFYLCASNEQGIGYQPQHFGDGTRLSIL.

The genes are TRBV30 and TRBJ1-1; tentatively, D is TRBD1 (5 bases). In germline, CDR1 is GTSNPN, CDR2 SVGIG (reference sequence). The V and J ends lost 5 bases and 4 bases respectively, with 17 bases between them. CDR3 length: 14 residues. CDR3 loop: CAWAGGGLGTEAFF. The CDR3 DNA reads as TGTGCCTGGGCCGGCGGGGGATTGGGCACTGAAGCTTTCTTT.